These 26 T cell receptor beta chains came from one sample sequenced in a study of graft-versus-host responses after intestinal transplantation. The antigens of these receptors remain unknown. Sequencing was performed with immunoSEQ multiplex PCR; in TCRdb, only in-frame clones are kept and a portion is missing. The table lists 80,000 to 95,000 clones, about 93% of them singletons. Sample: unstimulated CD8+ T cells sorted from spleen or lymph node cells, taken before intestinal transplant. Receptor source: a human donor who received an intestinal transplant.

The genes are TRBV5-4 and TRBJ2-3; TRBD1 matches 7 bases. Germline CDR1 is SGHNT and CDR2 is YYREEE (reference sequence). The CDR3 is 14 amino acids. V trimming: 4 bases; J trimming: 2 bases; junction bases outside the gene matches: 4. The DNA for the CDR3 is TGTGCCAGCAGCACGGGACAGATCACAGATACGCAGTATTTT. Residues: CASSTGQITDTQYF.

Remarks on this clone: A junction end diverges from the germline sequence, so it may reflect a read error. The chain uses TRBV7-6 and TRBJ2-7, with TRBD1 matching 7 bases. The CDR3 spans 15 residues. Germline lookup yields CDR1 SGHVS and CDR2 FNYEAQ. In DNA, the CDR3 is TGTGCCAACAGCTTAACCCAGGGACAGCCAAACGAGCAGTACTTC. Amino acids: CANSLTQGQPNEQYF.

This chain joins TRBV2 and TRBJ1-5, with unresolved D. Trimming removed 5 bases at V and 3 bases at J, with 8 bases between. The CDR3 is 13 residues long. Germline CDR1 SNHLY, CDR2 FYNNEI. The CDR3 DNA sequence: TGTGCCAGCAGTCGGGCAGTCAATCAGCCCCAGCATTTT. This translates into CASSRAVNQPQHF.

J is TRBJ2-7 and V is TRBV27; D unclear. The CDR3 sequence is 13 residues long. V lost 3 bases and J 3 bases, leaving 9 bases between the germline ends. CDR1 is MNHEY, CDR2 SMNVEV, per germline (reference sequence). As DNA, the CDR3 is TGTGCCAGCAGTTTTGGTCCGGACTACGAGCAGTACTTC. It encodes CASSFGPDYEQYF.

This chain links TRBV7-6 with TRBJ1-3; D is undetermined. The CDR3 consists of 15 residues. Germline CDR1 is SGHVS and CDR2 is FNYEAQ. Trimming left V 5 bases short and J 0 bases short, with 11 bases between. CDR3 protein: CASSDHGYSGNTIYF. DNA of the CDR3: TGTGCCAGCAGCGACCACGGCTACTCTGGAAACACCATATATTTT.

V usage is TRBV7-6 and J usage is TRBJ1-3, with D perhaps TRBD1 (5 bases). The CDR3 consists of 15 residues. Germline V gene lookup returns CDR1 SGHVS and CDR2 FNYEAQ. The V and J ends lost 2 bases and 4 bases respectively, with 12 bases between them. Here the CDR3 reads CASSLQGSTGNTIYF. CDR3 coding DNA: TGTGCCAGCAGCTTACAGGGATCTACGGGAAACACCATATATTTT.

The chain uses TRBV7-3 and TRBJ2-7; a weak D match, TRBD2 (5 bases). The CDR3 totals 13 residues. Germline V lookup: CDR1 SGHTA, CDR2 FQGTGA. V gave up 7 bases and J gave up 3 bases, with 13 bases separating them. The CDR3 protein is CASIPPSGYEQYF. For the CDR3, the DNA is TGTGCCAGCATCCCACCCAGCGGCTACGAGCAGTACTTC.

The chain employs TRBV2 and TRBJ1-2; 7 nucleotides agree with TRBD1. Trimming cost V 6 bases and J 4 bases; bases outside gene matches: 11. The CDR3 runs 15 residues. CDR1 SNHLY and CDR2 FYNNEI come from the germline V gene. The CDR3 spells CASRGDSVKFYGYTF. CDR3 in DNA: TGTGCCAGCAGGGGGGACAGTGTAAAATTCTATGGCTACACCTTC.

The chain joins TRBV6-6 to TRBJ1-2; D may be TRBD1 (6 bases). V was cut by 2 bases and J by 5 bases, with 15 bases left in between. The V gene's germline CDR1 is MNHNY and CDR2 SVGAGI (reference sequence). This CDR3 has 15 residues. This chain's CDR3 is CASSYLGGLGYGYTF. The CDR3 coding sequence is TGTGCCAGCAGTTACCTTGGGGGCCTCGGGTATGGCTACACCTTC.

The chain joins TRBV4-1 to TRBJ1-1; no clear D. The CDR3 has 16 amino acids. V was shortened by 0 bases and J by 1 base, with 12 bases between the two germline ends. In germline, CDR1 is MGHRA, CDR2 YSYEKL. This CDR3 reads CASSQDWGGRNTEAFF. The CDR3 bases are TGCGCCAGCAGCCAAGATTGGGGAGGGCGGAACACTGAAGCTTTCTTT.

This chain joins TRBV30 and TRBJ2-3; tentatively, D is TRBD2 (5 bases). The CDR3 loop spans 14 amino acids. Deletions cut 0 bases from V and 6 bases from J, with 13 bases between. The germline CDR1 and CDR2 sequences are GTSNPN and SVGIG (reference sequence). CDR3 coding DNA: TGTGCCTGGAGTGTACCGAGGGAGAAGGATACGCAGTATTTT. This gives the protein CAWSVPREKDTQYF.

The rearrangement links TRBV6-1 to TRBJ1-5; D perhaps matches TRBD1 (6 bases). The CDR3 is made up of 16 amino acids. V shed 2 bases and J shed 2 bases, with 13 bases lying between them. CDR1 is MNHNS and CDR2 is SASEGT in the germline V gene. The CDR3, as DNA: TGTGCCAGCAGTGAACCAGGATGGACAGGCAATCAGCCCCAGCATTTT. Protein product: CASSEPGWTGNQPQHF.

V is TRBV6-5 and J is TRBJ1-4, with 11 positions matching TRBD1. The CDR3 is made up of 14 amino acids. Germline assignment: CDR1 MNHEY and CDR2 SVGAGI. V shed 5 bases and J 8 bases; nucleotides not matched to a gene: 4. The CDR3: CASSEGQGGEKLFF. As DNA, the CDR3 is TGTGCCAGCAGTGAGGGACAGGGGGGGGAAAAACTGTTTTTT.

The genes are TRBV9 and TRBJ2-1, with 8 bases identical to TRBD1. The CDR3 spans 15 residues. Germline lookup yields CDR1 SGDLS and CDR2 YYNGEE. With 0 bases clipped from V and 8 bases from J, the junction kept 7 bases outside the gene matches. CDR3 amino acids: CASSVVAGGRDEQFF. For the CDR3, the DNA is TGTGCCAGCAGCGTAGTGGCAGGGGGCAGGGATGAGCAGTTCTTC.

V gene TRBV5-6 combines with J gene TRBJ2-3; D possibly uses TRBD1 or TRBD2 (5 bases each). From germline, CDR1 is SGHDT and CDR2 YYEEEE. CDR3 length: 15 amino acids. Trimming cost V 4 bases and J 1 base, with 13 bases left between them. For the CDR3, the DNA is TGTGCCAGCAGCGGGACGGGGTCGCGCACAGATACGCAGTATTTT. This encodes CASSGTGSRTDTQYF.

The count of this clone is one. Other DNA sequences of this sample code for an identical CDR3. The J gene is TRBJ1-1, the V gene TRBV9; D gene uncertain. Germline CDR1 and CDR2: SGDLS and YYNGEE. This CDR3 contains 14 residues. Trimming took off 0 bases at V and 1 base at J, with 7 bases between the two ends. CDR3 coding DNA: TGTGCCAGCAGCGTAGAGGGTTCGAACACTGAAGCTTTCTTT. Translating it yields CASSVEGSNTEAFF.

The chain combines TRBV4-1 with TRBJ2-3; D ambiguous. The CDR3 is 13 residues long. CDR1 is MGHRA, CDR2 YSYEKL, per germline. Trimming took off 0 bases at V and 4 bases at J, with 5 bases between the two ends. The CDR3, as DNA: TGCGCCAGCAGCCAAGAATCGCCAGATACGCAGTATTTT. Its translation is CASSQESPDTQYF.

CDR3 nucleotide sequence: TGTGCCAGTAGTATGGCACAGGGAGGAGGTCAGCCCCAGCATTTT. This sequence encodes CASSMAQGGGQPQHF. J is TRBJ1-5 and V is TRBV19; maybe TRBD1 (6 bases). Trimming removed 3 bases at V and 6 bases at J, with 15 bases between. The CDR3 has 15 amino acids. The germline gives CDR1 LNHDA, CDR2 SQIVND (reference sequence).

CDR3 sequence reads: CSVEEAEGGYEQYF. CDR3 coding DNA: TGCAGCGTTGAAGAAGCGGAAGGGGGCTACGAGCAGTACTTC. The V gene is TRBV29-1, the J gene TRBJ2-7; TRBD1 might be the D (6 bases). The CDR3 is 14 amino acids. The germline V and J ends were trimmed by 0 bases and 3 bases, with 12 bases remaining between them. Germline loops: CDR1 SQVTM, CDR2 ANQGSEA.

The rearrangement links TRBV7-3 to TRBJ1-2; 8 bases match TRBD1. CDR3 size: 16 residues. Per germline, CDR1 SGHTA and CDR2 FQGTGA. The V and J ends lost 3 bases and 0 bases, in that order; junction bases with no gene match: 6. DNA of the CDR3: TGTGCCAGCAGCTTGAGAGGGGGACAGGCTAACTATGGCTACACCTTC. Protein product: CASSLRGGQANYGYTF.

The chain carries TRBV21-1 and TRBJ2-2; TRBD2 reflects the table's D call only, with no check against the DNA. TRBV21-1 is recorded as a pseudogene. The CDR3 has 19 amino acids. The DNA for the CDR3 is TGTGCCAGCAGCAAAGAGGGTTATCGAGGGAGTCGAGGAACCGGGGAGCTGTTTTTT. Amino acids: CASSKEGYRGSRGTGELFF.

The chain is built from TRBV2 and TRBJ2-7; TRBD2 matches at 9 bases. Trimming cost V 3 bases and J 3 bases; bases outside gene matches: 6. Germline lookup yields CDR1 SNHLY and CDR2 FYNNEI. CDR3 length: 15 amino acids. The CDR3 DNA reads as TGTGCCAGCAGTGAGTTAGCGGGAGATAACTACGAGCAGTACTTC. Amino acid sequence: CASSELAGDNYEQYF.

The chain employs TRBV5-1 and TRBJ1-6, with D uncertain. Germline CDR1 SGHRS, CDR2 YFSETQ. The CDR3 has 17 residues. Trimming left V 3 bases short and J 1 base short, with 14 bases between. The CDR3 loop is CASSSGLDLSYNSPLHF. DNA for the CDR3: TGCGCCAGCAGCTCCGGGCTAGATCTGTCCTATAATTCACCCCTCCACTTT.

J is TRBJ2-1 and V is TRBV19; 8 nucleotides agree with TRBD2. The CDR3 consists of 15 residues. Germline V gives CDR1 LNHDA, CDR2 SQIVND (reference sequence). The V and J ends lost 7 bases and 3 bases, in that order; junction bases with no gene match: 8. The CDR3 DNA reads TGTGCCAGTACTCCAAACGGGGGGGACTACAATGAGCAGTTCTTC. It translates to CASTPNGGDYNEQFF.

CDR3 sequence (DNA): TGCGCCAGCAGTCTCCAAACCGGGACGGCTCGAACCGGGGAGCTGTTTTTT. Amino acids: CASSLQTGTARTGELFF. The chain recombines TRBV4-1 with TRBJ2-2; TRBD1 or TRBD2 may be the D gene (5 bases each). CDR1 is MGHRA and CDR2 is YSYEKL in the germline V gene. This CDR3 comprises 17 residues. The V end lost 6 bases, the J end lost 5 bases, and 22 bases lay between the germline ends.

The rearrangement uses TRBV27 and TRBJ2-7; TRBD1 aligns across 10 bases. This CDR3 spans 15 amino acids. Unmatched junction bases numbered 8, after V lost 6 bases and J lost 3 bases. Germline V gene data show CDR1 as MNHEY and CDR2 as SMNVEV (reference sequence). The CDR3, as DNA: TGTGCCAGCAGGACTGCCGGGACAGGGGACTACGAGCAGTACTTC. Translated, it gives CASRTAGTGDYEQYF.